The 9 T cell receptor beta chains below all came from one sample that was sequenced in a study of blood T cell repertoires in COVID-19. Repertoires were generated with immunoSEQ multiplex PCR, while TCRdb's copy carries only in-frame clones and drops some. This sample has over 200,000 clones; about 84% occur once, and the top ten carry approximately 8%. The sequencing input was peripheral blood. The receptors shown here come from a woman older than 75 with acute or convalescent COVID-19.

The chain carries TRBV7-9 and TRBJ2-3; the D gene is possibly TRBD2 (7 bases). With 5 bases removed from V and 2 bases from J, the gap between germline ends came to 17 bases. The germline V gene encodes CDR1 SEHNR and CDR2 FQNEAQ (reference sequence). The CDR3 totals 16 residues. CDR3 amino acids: CASSRGGRSYTDTQYF. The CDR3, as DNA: TGTGCCAGCAGCCGCGGGGGCCGGAGCTACACAGATACGCAGTATTTT.

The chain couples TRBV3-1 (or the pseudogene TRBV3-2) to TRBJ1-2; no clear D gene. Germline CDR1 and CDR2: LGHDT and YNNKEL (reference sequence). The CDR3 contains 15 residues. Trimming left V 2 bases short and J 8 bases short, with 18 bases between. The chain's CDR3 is CASSQNNGVSKGYTF. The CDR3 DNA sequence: TGTGCCAGCAGCCAAAATAACGGGGTCTCGAAGGGCTACACCTTC.

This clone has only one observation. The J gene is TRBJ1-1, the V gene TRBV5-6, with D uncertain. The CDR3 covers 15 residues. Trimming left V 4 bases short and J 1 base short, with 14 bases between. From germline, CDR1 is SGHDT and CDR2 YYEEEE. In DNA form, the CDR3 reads TGTGCCAGCAGCCCTGGAGCCCCTGGGAACACTGAAGCTTTCTTT. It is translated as CASSPGAPGNTEAFF.

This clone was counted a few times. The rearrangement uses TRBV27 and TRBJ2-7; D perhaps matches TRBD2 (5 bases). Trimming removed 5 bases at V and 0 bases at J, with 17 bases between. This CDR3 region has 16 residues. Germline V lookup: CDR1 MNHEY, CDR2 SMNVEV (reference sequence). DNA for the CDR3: TGTGCCAGCAGTCCTCACCTGGACTTAGTCTCCTACGAGCAGTACTTC. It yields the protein CASSPHLDLVSYEQYF.

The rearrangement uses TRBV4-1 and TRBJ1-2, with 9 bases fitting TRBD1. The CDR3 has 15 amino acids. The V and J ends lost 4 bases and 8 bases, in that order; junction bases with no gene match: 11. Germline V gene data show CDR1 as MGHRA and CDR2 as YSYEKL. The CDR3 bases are TGCGCCAGCAGCCCCACAACCAGGACAGGGGACGGCTACACCTTC. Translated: CASSPTTRTGDGYTF.

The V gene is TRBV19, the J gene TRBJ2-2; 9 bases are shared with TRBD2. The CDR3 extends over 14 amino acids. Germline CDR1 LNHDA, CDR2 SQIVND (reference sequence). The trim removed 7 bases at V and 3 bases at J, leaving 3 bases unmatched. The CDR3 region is CASIAGGYTGELFF. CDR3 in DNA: TGTGCCAGTATCGCGGGGGGGTACACCGGGGAGCTGTTTTTT.

The CDR3: CASSLATSAGYNEQFF. CDR3 sequence (DNA): TGTGCCAGCAGCTTAGCCACTAGCGCCGGTTACAATGAGCAGTTCTTC. J is TRBJ2-1 and V is TRBV7-2; 7 nucleotides agree with TRBD2. The CDR3 is 16 residues long. Germline lookup yields CDR1 SGHTA and CDR2 FQGNSA. Unmatched junction bases numbered 6, after V lost 0 bases and J lost 4 bases.

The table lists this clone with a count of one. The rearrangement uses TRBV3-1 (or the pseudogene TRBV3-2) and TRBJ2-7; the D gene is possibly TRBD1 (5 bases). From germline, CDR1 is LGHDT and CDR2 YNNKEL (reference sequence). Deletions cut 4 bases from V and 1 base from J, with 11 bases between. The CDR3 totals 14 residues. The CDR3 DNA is TGTGCCAGCAGCCCAGCGCAGGGATCCTACGAGCAGTACTTC. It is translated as CASSPAQGSYEQYF.

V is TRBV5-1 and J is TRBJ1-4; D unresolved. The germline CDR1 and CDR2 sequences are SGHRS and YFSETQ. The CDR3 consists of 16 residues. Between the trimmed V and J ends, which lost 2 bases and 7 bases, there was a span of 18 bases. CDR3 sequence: CASSLGSQLKPEKLFF. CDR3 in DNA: TGCGCCAGCAGCTTAGGGAGCCAACTAAAGCCTGAAAAACTGTTTTTT.